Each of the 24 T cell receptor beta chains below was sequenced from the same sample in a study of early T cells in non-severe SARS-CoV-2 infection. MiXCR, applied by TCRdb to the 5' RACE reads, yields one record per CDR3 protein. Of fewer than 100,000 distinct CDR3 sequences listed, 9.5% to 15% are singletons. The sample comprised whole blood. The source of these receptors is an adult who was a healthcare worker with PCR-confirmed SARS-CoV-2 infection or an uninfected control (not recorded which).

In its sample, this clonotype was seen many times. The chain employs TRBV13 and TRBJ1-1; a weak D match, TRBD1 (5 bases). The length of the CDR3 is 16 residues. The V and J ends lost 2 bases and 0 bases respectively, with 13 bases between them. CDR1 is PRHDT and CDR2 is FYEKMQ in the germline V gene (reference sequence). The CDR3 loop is CASSLRPGRMNTEAFF. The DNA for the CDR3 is TGTGCCAGCAGCTTACGTCCAGGGCGCATGAACACTGAAGCTTTCTTT.

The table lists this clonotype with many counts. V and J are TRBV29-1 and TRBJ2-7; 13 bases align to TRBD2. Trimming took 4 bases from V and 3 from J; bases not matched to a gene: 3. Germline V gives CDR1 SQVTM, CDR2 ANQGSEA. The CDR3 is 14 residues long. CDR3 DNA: TGCAGCGTTGGGGGACTAGCGGGAAGCTACGAGCAGTACTTC. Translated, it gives CSVGGLAGSYEQYF.

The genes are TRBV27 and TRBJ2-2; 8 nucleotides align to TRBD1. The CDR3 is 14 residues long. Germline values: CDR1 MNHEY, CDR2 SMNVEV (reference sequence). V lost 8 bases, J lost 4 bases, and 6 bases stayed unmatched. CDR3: CASPGQGGTGELFF. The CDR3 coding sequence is TGTGCCAGCCCCGGACAGGGAGGCACCGGGGAGCTGTTTTTT.

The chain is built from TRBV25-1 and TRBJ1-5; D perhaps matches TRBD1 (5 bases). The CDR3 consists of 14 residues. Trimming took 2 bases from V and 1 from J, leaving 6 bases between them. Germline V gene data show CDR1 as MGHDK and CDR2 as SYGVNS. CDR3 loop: CASSERGSNQPQHF. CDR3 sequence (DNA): TGTGCCAGCAGTGAAAGGGGAAGCAATCAGCCCCAGCATTTT.

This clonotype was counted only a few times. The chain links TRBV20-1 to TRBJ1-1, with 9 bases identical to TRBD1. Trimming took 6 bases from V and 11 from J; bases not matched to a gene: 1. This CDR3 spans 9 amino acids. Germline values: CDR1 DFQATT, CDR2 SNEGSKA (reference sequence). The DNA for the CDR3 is TGCAGTGCACAGGGGGCGGCTTTCTTT. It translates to CSAQGAAFF.

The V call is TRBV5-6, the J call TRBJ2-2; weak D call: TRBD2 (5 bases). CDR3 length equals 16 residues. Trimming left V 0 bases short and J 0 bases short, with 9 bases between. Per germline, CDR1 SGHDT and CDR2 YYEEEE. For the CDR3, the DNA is TGTGCCAGCAGCTTGGCCGGGGATCCGAACACCGGGGAGCTGTTTTTT. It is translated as CASSLAGDPNTGELFF.

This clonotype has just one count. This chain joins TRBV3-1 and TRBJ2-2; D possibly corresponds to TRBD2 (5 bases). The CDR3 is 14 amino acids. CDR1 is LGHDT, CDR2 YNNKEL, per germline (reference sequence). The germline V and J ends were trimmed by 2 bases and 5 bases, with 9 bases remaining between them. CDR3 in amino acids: CASSQPGWTGELFF. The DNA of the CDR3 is TGTGCCAGCAGCCAACCGGGATGGACCGGGGAGCTGTTTTTT.

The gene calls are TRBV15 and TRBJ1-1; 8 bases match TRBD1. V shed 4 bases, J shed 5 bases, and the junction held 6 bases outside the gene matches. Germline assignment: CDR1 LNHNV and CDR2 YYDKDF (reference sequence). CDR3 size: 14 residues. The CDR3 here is CATSIRTGRTEAFF. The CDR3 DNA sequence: TGTGCCACCAGCATACGGACAGGGAGGACTGAAGCTTTCTTT.

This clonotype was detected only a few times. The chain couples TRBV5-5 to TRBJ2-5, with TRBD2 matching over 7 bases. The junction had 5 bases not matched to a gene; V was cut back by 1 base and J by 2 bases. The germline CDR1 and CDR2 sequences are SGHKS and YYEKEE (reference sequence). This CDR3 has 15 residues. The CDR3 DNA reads TGTGCCAGCAGCTTGCCGGGACTACCACAAGAGACCCAGTACTTC. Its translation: CASSLPGLPQETQYF.

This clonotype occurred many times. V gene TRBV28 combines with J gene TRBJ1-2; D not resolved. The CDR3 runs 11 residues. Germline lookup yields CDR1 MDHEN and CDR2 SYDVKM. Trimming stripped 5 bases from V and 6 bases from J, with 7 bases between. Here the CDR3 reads CASSGEDGYTF. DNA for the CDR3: TGTGCCAGCAGTGGGGAGGATGGCTACACCTTC.

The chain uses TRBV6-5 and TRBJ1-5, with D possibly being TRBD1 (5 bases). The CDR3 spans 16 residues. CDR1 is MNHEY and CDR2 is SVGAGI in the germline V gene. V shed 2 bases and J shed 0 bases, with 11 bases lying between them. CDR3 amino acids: CASSYGGLYSNQPQHF. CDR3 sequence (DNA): TGTGCCAGCAGTTACGGGGGTCTATATAGCAATCAGCCCCAGCATTTT.

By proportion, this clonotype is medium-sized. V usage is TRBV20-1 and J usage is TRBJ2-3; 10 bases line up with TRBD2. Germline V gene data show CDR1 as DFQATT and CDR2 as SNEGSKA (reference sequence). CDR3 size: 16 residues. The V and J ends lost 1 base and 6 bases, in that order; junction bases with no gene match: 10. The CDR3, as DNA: TGCAGTGCTAGAGTAGCGGGAGGTCCCTCGGGGGATACGCAGTATTTT. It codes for CSARVAGGPSGDTQYF.

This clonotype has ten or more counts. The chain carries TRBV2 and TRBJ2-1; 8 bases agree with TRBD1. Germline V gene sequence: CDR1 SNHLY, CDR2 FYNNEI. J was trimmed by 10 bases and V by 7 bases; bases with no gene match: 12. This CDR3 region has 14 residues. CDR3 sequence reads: CASTRGRPESEQFF. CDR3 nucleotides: TGTGCCAGCACCAGGGGGCGACCGGAGTCAGAGCAGTTCTTC.

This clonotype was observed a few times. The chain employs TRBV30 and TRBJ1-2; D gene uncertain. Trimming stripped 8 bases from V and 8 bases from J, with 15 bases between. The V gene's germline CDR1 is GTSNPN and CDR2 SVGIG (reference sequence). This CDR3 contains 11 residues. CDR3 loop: CAGRGLLGYTF. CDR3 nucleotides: TGTGCCGGGCGCGGACTTCTCGGCTACACCTTC.

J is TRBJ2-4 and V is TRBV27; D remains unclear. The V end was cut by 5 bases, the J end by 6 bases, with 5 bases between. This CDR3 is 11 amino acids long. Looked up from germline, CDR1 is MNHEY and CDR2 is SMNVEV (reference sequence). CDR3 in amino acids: CASSHGNIQYF. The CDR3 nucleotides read TGTGCCAGCAGTCATGGAAACATTCAGTACTTC.

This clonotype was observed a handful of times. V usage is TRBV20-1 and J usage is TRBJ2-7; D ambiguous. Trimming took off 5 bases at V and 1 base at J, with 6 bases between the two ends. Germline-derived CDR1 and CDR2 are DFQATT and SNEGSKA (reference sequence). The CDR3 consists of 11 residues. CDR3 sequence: CSASISYEQYF. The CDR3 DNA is TGCAGTGCTTCCATATCCTACGAGCAGTACTTC.

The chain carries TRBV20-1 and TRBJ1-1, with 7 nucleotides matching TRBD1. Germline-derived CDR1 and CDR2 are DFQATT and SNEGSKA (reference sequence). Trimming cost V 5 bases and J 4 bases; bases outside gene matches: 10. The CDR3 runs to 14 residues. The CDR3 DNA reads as TGCAGTGCTCCGGACAGGCTTAAGGGCACTGAAGCTTTCTTT. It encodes CSAPDRLKGTEAFF.

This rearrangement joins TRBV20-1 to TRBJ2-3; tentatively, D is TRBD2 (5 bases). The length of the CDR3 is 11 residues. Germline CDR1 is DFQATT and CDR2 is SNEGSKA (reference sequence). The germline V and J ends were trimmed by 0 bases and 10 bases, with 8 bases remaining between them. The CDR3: CSARDPAAQYF. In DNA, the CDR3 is TGCAGTGCTAGAGATCCAGCGGCGCAGTATTTT.

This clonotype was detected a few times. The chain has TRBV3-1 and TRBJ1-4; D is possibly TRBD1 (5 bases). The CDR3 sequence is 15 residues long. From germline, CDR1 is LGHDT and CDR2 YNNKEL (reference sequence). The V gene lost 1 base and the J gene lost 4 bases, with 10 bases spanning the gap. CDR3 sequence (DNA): TGTGCCAGCAGCCAAGGCAGGGACCATAATGAAAAACTGTTTTTT. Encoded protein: CASSQGRDHNEKLFF.

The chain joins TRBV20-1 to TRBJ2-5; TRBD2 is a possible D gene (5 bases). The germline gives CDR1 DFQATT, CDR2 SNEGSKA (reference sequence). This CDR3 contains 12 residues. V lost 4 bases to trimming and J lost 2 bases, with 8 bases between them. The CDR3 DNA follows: TGCAGTGCTACCGGGAATCAAGAGACCCAGTACTTC. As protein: CSATGNQETQYF.

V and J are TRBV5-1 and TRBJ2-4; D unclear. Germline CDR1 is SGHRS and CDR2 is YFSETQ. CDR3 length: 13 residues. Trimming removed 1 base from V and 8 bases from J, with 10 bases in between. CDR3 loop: CASSLHSEDIQYF. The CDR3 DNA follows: TGCGCCAGCAGCTTGCACAGTGAGGACATTCAGTACTTC.

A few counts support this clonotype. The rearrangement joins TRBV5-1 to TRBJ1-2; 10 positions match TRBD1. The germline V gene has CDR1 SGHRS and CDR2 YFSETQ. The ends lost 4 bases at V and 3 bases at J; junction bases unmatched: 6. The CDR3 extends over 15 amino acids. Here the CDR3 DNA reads TGCGCCAGCAGCCGACAGGGGGCCGGGGACTATGGCTACACCTTC. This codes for CASSRQGAGDYGYTF.

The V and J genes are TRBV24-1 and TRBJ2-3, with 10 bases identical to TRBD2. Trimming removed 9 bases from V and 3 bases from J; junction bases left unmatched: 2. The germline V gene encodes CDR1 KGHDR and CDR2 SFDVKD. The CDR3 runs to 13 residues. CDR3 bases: TGTGCCACCGTAGCGGGAGGTACAGATACGCAGTATTTT. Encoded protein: CATVAGGTDTQYF.

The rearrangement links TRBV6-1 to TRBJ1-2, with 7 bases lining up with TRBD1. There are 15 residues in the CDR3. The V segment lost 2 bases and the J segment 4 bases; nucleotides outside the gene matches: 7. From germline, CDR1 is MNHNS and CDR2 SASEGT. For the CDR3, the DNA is TGTGCCAGCAGTGAATCCGAAGACAGGGCCTATGGCTACACCTTC. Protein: CASSESEDRAYGYTF.